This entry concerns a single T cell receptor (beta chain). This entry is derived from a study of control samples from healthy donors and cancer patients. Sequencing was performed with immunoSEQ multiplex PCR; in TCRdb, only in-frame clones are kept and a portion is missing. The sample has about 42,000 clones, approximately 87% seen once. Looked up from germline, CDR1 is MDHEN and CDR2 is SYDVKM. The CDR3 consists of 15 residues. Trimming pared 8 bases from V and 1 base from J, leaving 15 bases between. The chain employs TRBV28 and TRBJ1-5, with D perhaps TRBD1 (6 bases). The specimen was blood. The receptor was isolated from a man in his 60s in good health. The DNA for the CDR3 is TGTGCCAGCCTAGGGGGGGGAGGGAGCAATCAGCCCCAGCATTTT. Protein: CASLGGGGSNQPQHF.